The entry that follows covers one T cell receptor (beta chain) sequence. The V end lost 0 bases, the J end lost 0 bases, and 17 bases lay between the germline ends. The CDR3 spans 18 residues. CDR1 is SGDLS, CDR2 YYNGEE, per germline. A second PCR, run for roughly 7 to 12 cycles, used a sample-barcoded 5' primer plus a J-beta primer mix. TCRdb re-analysed the 5' RACE reads in MiXCR, keeping a single row per CDR3 protein. The sample gives hundreds of thousands of distinct CDR3 sequences, roughly 56% of which show up once; 20% to 30% is in the top ten. The record originates from a study of blood T cells in healthy people across ages.

The sequence was collected from a man aged 35 to 55 in good health. Sequencing used blood. V usage is TRBV9 and J usage is TRBJ2-3, with a weak D call TRBD2 (5 bases). CDR3: CASSVATRTRTSTDTQYF. For the CDR3, the DNA is TGTGCCAGCAGCGTAGCTACTAGAACCCGAACTAGCACAGATACGCAGTATTTT.